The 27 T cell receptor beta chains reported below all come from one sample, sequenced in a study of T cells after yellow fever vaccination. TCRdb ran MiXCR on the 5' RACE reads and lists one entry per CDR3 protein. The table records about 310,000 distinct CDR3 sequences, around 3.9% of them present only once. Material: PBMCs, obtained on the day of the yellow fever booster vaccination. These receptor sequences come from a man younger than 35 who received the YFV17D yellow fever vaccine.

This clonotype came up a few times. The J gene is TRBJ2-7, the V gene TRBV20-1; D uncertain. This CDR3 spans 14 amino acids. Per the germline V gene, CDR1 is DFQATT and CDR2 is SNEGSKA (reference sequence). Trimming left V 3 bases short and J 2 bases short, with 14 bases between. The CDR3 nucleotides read TGCAGTGCTAGGCACCCACGCGGACCCTACGAGCAGTACTTC. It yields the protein CSARHPRGPYEQYF.

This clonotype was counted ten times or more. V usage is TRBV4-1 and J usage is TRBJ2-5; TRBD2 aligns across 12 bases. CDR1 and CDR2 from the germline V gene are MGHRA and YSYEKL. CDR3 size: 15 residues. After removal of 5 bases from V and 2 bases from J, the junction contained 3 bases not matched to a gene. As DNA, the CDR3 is TGCGCCAGCAGCGCCGGGACTAGCGGGCAAGAGACCCAGTACTTC. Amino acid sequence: CASSAGTSGQETQYF.

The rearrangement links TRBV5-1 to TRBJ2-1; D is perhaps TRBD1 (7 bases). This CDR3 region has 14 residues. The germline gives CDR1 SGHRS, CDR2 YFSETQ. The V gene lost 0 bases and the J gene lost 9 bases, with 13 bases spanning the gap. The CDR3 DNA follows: TGCGCCAGCAGCTTGGTCCAGGGGGGCGGTGAGCAGTTCTTC. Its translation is CASSLVQGGGEQFF. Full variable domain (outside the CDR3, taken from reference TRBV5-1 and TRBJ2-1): KAGVTQTPRYLIKTRGQQVTLSCSPISGHRSVSWYQQTPGQGLQFLFEYFSETQRNKGNFPGRFSGRQFSNSRSEMNVSTLELGDSALYLCASSLVQGGGEQFFGPGTRLTVL.

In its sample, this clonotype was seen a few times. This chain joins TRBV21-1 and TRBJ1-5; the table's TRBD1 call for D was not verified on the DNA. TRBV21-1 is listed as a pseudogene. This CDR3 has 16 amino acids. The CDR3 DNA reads TGTGCCAGCAGCCCCAGGGTCCAGGCCAGCAATCAGCCCCAGCATTTT. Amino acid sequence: CASSPRVQASNQPQHF.

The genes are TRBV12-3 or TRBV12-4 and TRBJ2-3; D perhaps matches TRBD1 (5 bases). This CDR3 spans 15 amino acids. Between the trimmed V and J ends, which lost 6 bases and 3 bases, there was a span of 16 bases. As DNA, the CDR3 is TGTGCCAGCAGCGACGAAAGGGGTGTGACAGATACGCAGTATTTT. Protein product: CASSDERGVTDTQYF.

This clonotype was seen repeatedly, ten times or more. CDR3 amino acids: CSVRTTSYNSPLHF. The CDR3 coding sequence is TGCAGCGTTCGGACAACCTCCTATAATTCACCCCTCCACTTT. This chain uses TRBV29-1 with TRBJ1-6; D possibly corresponds to TRBD1 (5 bases). The CDR3 length is 14 residues. V shed 5 bases and J shed 0 bases, with 8 bases lying between them. CDR1 and CDR2 (germline): SQVTM, ANQGSEA.

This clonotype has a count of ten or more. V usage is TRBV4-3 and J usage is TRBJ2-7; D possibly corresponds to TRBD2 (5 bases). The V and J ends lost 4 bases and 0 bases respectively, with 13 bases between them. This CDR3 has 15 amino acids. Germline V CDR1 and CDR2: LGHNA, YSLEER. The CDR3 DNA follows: TGCGCCAGCAGCCGAGGGATAGACGACTCCTACGAGCAGTACTTC. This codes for CASSRGIDDSYEQYF.

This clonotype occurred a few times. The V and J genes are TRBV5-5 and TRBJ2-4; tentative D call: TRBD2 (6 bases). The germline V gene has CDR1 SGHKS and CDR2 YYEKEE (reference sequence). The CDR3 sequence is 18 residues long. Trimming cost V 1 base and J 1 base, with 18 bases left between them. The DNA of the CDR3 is TGTGCCAGCAGCTTGTACTTGCCCCGGGCGGGGGCCAAAAACATTCAGTACTTC. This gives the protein CASSLYLPRAGAKNIQYF.

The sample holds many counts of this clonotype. For the CDR3, the DNA is TGTGCCAGCAGTGAATTAGGGACCACCCTAGGCGAGCAGTACTTC. Residues: CASSELGTTLGEQYF. This sequence joins TRBV6-1 and TRBJ2-7; D possibly uses TRBD1 or TRBD2 (5 bases each). The V gene lost 2 bases and the J gene lost 6 bases, with 17 bases spanning the gap. This CDR3 spans 15 amino acids. The germline V gene encodes CDR1 MNHNS and CDR2 SASEGT.

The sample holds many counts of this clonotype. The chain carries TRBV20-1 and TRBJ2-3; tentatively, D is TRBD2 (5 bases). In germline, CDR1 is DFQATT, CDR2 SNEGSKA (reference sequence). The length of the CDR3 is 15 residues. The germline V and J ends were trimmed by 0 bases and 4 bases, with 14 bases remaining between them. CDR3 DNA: TGCAGTGCTAGAGATCCCCGCGCTAGCCCAGATACGCAGTATTTT. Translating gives CSARDPRASPDTQYF.

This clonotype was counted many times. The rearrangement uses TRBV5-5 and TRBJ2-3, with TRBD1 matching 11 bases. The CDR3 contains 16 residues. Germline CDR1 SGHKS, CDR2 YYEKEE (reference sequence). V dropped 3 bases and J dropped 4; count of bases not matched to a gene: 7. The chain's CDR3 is CASSWWTGGFADTQYF. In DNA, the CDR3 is TGTGCCAGCAGCTGGTGGACAGGGGGCTTTGCAGATACGCAGTATTTT.

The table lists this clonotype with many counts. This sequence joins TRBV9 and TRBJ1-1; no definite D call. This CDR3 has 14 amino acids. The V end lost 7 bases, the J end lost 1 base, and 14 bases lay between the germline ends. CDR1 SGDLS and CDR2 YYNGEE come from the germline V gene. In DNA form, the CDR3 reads TGTGCCAGCTCGGCCCGGATTTCGAACACTGAAGCTTTCTTT. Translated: CASSARISNTEAFF.

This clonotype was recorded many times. The CDR3 spells CASSRGRPGNQPQHF. The DNA for the CDR3 is TGTGCCAGCAGTAGGGGACGGCCCGGCAATCAGCCCCAGCATTTT. This chain joins TRBV3-1 and TRBJ1-5, with D possibly TRBD1 on 5 matching bases. This CDR3 has 15 residues. V lost 6 bases and J lost 2, with 14 bases in between. Germline V gene lookup returns CDR1 LGHDT and CDR2 YNNKEL (reference sequence).

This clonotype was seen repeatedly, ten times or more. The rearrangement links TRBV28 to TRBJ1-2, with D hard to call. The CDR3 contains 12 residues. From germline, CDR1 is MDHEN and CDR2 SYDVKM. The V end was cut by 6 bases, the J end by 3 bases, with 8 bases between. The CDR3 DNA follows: TGTGCCAGCAGGGCGGCGGACTATGGCTACACCTTC. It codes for CASRAADYGYTF.

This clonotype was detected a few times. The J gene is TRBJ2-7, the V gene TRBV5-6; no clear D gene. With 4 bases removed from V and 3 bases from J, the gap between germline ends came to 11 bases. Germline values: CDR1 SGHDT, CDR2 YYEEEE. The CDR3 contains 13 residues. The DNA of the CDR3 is TGTGCCAGCAGCACGGGTACGCTCTACGAGCAGTACGTC. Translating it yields CASSTGTLYEQYV.

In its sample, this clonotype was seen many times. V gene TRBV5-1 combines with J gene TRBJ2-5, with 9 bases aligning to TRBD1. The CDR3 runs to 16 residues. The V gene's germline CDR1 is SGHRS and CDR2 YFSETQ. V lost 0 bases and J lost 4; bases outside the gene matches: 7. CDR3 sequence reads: CASSLGGTGGGETQYF. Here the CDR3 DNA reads TGCGCCAGCAGCTTGGGGGGAACAGGGGGCGGAGAGACCCAGTACTTC.

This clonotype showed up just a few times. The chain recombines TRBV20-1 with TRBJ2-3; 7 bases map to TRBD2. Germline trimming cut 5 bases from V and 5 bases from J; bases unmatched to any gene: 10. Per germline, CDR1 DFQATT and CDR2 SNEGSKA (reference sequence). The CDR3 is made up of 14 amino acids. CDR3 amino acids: CSAPSFPGGDTQYF. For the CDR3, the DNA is TGCAGTGCTCCTAGCTTCCCGGGGGGAGATACGCAGTATTTT.

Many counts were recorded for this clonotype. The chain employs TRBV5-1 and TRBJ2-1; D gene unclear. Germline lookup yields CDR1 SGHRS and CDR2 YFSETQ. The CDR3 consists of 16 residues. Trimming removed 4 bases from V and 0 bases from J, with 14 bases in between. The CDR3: CASSPKDQSSYNEQFF. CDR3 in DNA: TGCGCCAGCAGCCCAAAGGACCAGAGCTCCTACAATGAGCAGTTCTTC.

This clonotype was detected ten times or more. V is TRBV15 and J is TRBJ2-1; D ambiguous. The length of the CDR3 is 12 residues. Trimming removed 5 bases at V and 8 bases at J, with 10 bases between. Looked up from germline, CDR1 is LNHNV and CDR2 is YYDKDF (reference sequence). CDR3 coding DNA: TGTGCCACCAGCGGTAGACACGATGAGCAGTTCTTC. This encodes CATSGRHDEQFF.

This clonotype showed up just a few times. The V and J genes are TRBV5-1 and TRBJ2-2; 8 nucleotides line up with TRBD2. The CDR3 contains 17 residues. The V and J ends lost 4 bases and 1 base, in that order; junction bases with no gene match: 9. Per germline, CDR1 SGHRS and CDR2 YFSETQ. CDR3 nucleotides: TGCGCCAGCAGCCCGGGGAGCGGGGGACTGAACACCGGGGAGCTGTTTTTT. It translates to CASSPGSGGLNTGELFF.

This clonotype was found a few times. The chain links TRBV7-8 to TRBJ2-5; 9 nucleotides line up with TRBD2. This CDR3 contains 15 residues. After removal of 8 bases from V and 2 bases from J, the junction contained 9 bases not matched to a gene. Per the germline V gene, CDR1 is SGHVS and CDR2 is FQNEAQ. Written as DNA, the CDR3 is TGTGCCAGCCGGCCGTGGACTAGCGTACAAGAGACCCAGTACTTC. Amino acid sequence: CASRPWTSVQETQYF.

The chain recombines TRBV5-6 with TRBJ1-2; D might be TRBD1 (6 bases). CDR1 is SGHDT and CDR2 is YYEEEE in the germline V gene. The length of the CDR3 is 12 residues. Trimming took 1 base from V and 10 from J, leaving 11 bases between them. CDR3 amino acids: CASSLFGGHYTF. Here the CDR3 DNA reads TGTGCCAGCAGCTTGTTCGGGGGCCACTACACCTTC.

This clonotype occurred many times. The CDR3: CASSYSSLSSTDTQYF. The CDR3 region has the DNA TGTGCCAGCAGCTACTCTAGCCTGTCTAGCACAGATACGCAGTATTTT. This chain connects TRBV5-5 to TRBJ2-3; D possibly corresponds to TRBD2 (5 bases). This CDR3 comprises 16 residues. The V end was cut by 3 bases, the J end by 0 bases, with 14 bases between. The V gene's germline CDR1 is SGHKS and CDR2 YYEKEE (reference sequence).

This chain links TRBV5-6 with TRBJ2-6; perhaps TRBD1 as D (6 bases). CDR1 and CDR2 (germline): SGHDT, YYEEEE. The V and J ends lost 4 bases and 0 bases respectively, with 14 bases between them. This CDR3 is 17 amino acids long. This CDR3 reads CASSKGQSTSGANVLTF. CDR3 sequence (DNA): TGTGCCAGCAGCAAAGGACAGTCTACCTCTGGGGCCAACGTCCTGACTTTC.

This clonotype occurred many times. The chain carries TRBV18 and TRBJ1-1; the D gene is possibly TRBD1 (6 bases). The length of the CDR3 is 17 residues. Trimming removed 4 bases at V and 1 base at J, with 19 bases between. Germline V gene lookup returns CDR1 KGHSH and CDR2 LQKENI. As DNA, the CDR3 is TGTGCCAGCTCACTCCTCGCCGGGGGCCCATGGAACACTGAAGCTTTCTTT. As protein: CASSLLAGGPWNTEAFF.

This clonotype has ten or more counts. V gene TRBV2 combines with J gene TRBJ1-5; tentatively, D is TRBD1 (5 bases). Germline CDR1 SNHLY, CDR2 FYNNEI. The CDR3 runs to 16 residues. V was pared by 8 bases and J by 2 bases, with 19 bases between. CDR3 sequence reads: CASHGWQDKGNQPQHF. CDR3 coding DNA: TGTGCCAGCCATGGGTGGCAGGACAAGGGCAATCAGCCCCAGCATTTT.

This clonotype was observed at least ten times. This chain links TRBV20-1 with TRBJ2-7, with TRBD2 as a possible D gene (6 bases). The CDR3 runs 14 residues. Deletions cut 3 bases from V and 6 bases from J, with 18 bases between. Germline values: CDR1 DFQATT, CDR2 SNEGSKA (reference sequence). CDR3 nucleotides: TGCAGTGCTAGTTTTGGGGGAGGTCAGGGCGAGCAGTACTTC. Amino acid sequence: CSASFGGGQGEQYF.